This TCR beta chain was sequenced during a study of cytomegalovirus exposure and HLA in healthy donors. In the case of this clone: Its antigen remains unidentified.

The CDR3 consists of 12 residues. Looked up from germline, CDR1 is SQVTM and CDR2 is ANQGSEA. V shed 7 bases and J 8 bases; nucleotides not matched to a gene: 9. The PCR used 60 Vbeta and 13 Jbeta primers. Generated by immunoSEQ multiplex PCR, the TCRdb table keeps only in-frame clones and is missing some. The sample carries approximately 89,000 clones, about four fifths recorded once. General study points: Presence/absence analyses assumed roughly uniform sequencing depth across donors, which may not hold. The study found most TCR sequences rare, yet found some public TCRs in many donors.

The sample comprised PBMCs. The chain has TRBV29-1 and TRBJ1-2; 8 nucleotides agree with TRBD1. This clonotype originated in a human donor in good health. The chain's CDR3 is CSAGQGAGGYTF. In DNA form, the CDR3 reads TGCAGCGCTGGGCAGGGGGCGGGGGGCTACACCTTC.